Described below is a single T cell receptor (beta chain) sequence and its context. J lost 6 bases, V lost 7 bases, and 10 bases had no gene match. Per the germline V gene, CDR1 is MNHEY and CDR2 is SVGAGI. This CDR3 region has 14 residues. This sample is part of a study of blood T cell repertoires in COVID-19. About the research overall: Samples representing acute and convalescent COVID-19 were sourced from the United States, Italy and Spain. Sources were T cells, B-cell-depleted T cells, or PBMCs; the material itself was cDNA or gDNA.

As originally analysed: Amplifying reference gene primers gave estimates of nucleated cell counts. Using immunoSEQ multiplex PCR, the repertoire was profiled, and TCRdb retains in-frame clones only, with some absent. The V and J calls and clone size come from that table; D and trimming were worked out from the DNA. The sample consists of over 120,000 clones, roughly 90% of them appearing once. Sequencing input: peripheral blood. The rearrangement uses TRBV6-5 and TRBJ2-3, with 7 bases aligning to TRBD1. This receptor was identified in a woman in her fifties or sixties with acute or convalescent COVID-19. CDR3 loop: CASTPDRWRDTQYF. The CDR3 DNA reads as TGTGCCAGCACCCCGGACAGGTGGCGGGATACGCAGTATTTT.